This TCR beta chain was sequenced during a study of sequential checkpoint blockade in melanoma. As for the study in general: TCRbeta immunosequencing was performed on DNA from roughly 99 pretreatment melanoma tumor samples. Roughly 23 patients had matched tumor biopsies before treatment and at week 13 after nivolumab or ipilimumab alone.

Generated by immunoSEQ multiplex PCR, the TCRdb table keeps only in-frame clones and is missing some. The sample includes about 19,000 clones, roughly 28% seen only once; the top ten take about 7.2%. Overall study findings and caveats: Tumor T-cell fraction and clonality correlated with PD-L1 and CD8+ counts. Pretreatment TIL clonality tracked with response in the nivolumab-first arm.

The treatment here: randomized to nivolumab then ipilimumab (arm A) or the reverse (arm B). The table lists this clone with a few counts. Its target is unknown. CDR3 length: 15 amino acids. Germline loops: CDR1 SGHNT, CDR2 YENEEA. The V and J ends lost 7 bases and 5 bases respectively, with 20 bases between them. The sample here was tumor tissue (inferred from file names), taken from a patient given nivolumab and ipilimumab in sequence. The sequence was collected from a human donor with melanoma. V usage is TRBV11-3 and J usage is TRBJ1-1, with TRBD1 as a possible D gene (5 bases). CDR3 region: CASTLGGVGETEAFF. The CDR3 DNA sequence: TGTGCCAGCACCCTAGGAGGGGTGGGGGAGACTGAAGCTTTCTTT.